Listed below are T cell receptor beta chains from one sample, sequenced in a study of T cells in localized non-small cell lung cancer. Measured with immunoSEQ multiplex PCR; TCRdb has only the in-frame clones, and not every one. The data contain fewer than 13,000 clones, 85% of them seen just once; the ten biggest clones take up 7.5% to 10%. Here the sequenced sample was peripheral blood, taken before any cancer treatment. The receptors shown here come from a male donor at least 60 years old with stage III lung adenocarcinoma. Both conserved end residues are part of each CDR3. A D gene is named only where the DNA matches it firmly. The size of a clone is reported for some rows only, either as once, few or many, or as a class for expanded clones.

>TRBJ2-2|TRBD1|TRBV5-1|-
CASSLSQGSGELFF
TGCGCCAGCAGCTTATCACAGGGGTCCGGGGAGCTGTTTTTT
>TRBJ2-7|-|TRBV7-2|-
CASSFNRDTEQYF
TGTGCCAGCAGCTTCAACCGGGACACCGAGCAGTACTTC
>TRBJ2-1|-|TRBV11-2|-
CASSPPGPGYNEQFF
TGTGCCAGCAGCCCACCGGGCCCGGGGTACAATGAGCAGTTCTTC
>TRBJ2-7|TRBD1|TRBV5-6|-
CASSPRQGLTYEQYF
TGTGCCAGCAGCCCGAGACAGGGGTTAACCTACGAGCAGTACTTC
>TRBJ2-3|-|TRBV7-9|few
CASSLVIGEDTQYF
TGTGCCAGCAGCTTAGTTATCGGGGAAGATACGCAGTATTTT
>TRBJ2-6|-|TRBV4-2|once
CASSQESSGANVLTF
TGTGCCAGCAGCCAAGAGAGCTCTGGGGCCAACGTCCTGACTTTC
>TRBJ2-2|TRBD2|TRBV10-3|medium-sized
CAIRGGGSGSNTGELFF
TGTGCCATCAGGGGCGGAGGTAGCGGGTCGAACACCGGGGAGCTGTTTTTT
>TRBJ1-6|TRBD1|TRBV6-5|-
CASRWDRDNSPLHF
TGTGCCAGCAGATGGGACAGGGATAATTCACCCCTCCACTTT
>TRBJ2-1|-|TRBV19|-
CASSPAGGYEQFF
TGTGCCAGTAGTCCCGCTGGAGGGTATGAGCAGTTCTTC
>TRBJ2-1|TRBD2|TRBV19|-
CASTSRGSGGLNEQFF
TGTGCCAGTACCTCTCGGGGTAGCGGGGGGCTCAATGAGCAGTTCTTC
>TRBJ2-3|-|TRBV5-1|-
CASSLVAEPNTDTQYF
TGCGCCAGCAGCTTGGTGGCGGAGCCCAACACAGATACGCAGTATTTT
>TRBJ1-4|-|TRBV6-4|-
CASSDSAGSNEKLFF
TGTGCCAGCAGTGACTCGGCAGGGAGTAATGAAAAACTGTTTTTT
>TRBJ2-3|-|TRBV2|-
CASSEDASTDTQYF
TGTGCCAGCAGTGAAGACGCTAGCACAGATACGCAGTATTTT
>TRBJ2-1|-|TRBV29-1|-
CSVPRVGREQFF
TGCAGCGTCCCTCGAGTAGGCCGGGAGCAGTTCTTC
>TRBJ1-2|-|TRBV6-5|-
CASSSGYGYTF
TGTGCCAGCAGTAGTGGATATGGCTACACCTTC
>TRBJ1-1|-|TRBV9|-
CASSVRASNTEAFF
TGTGCCAGCAGCGTAAGGGCAAGCAACACTGAAGCTTTCTTT
>TRBJ1-2|-|TRBV28|-
CASSSGPPWSYGYTF
TGTGCCAGCAGTTCGGGACCTCCTTGGAGTTATGGCTACACCTTC
>TRBJ2-2|TRBD2|TRBV2|-
CASSGTSGSAGTGELFF
TGTGCCAGCAGCGGGACTAGCGGGAGTGCGGGCACCGGGGAGCTGTTTTTT
>TRBJ2-7|-|TRBV11-1|-
CASSLVGTPSYEQYF
TGTGCCAGCAGCTTAGTCGGGACACCTTCCTACGAGCAGTACTTC
>TRBJ2-1|-|TRBV7-8|few
CASSLPQGFYNEQFF
TGTGCCAGCAGCTTACCGCAGGGTTTCTACAATGAGCAGTTCTTC
>TRBJ2-3|TRBD1|TRBV5-4|-
CASSFPTGGSTDTQYF
TGTGCCAGCAGCTTTCCCACAGGGGGAAGCACAGATACGCAGTATTTT
>TRBJ2-2|-|TRBV7-9|-
CASSFGTGELFF
TGTGCCAGCAGCTTCGGGACCGGGGAGCTGTTTTTT
>TRBJ2-5|TRBD1|TRBV7-2|-
CASSLGTVQETQYF
TGTGCCAGCAGCCTGGGGACAGTGCAAGAGACCCAGTACTTC
>TRBJ1-2|-|TRBV12-5|-
CASGLRDIATF
TGTGCTAGTGGTTTGCGGGACATTGCGACCTTC
>TRBJ2-2|TRBD2|TRBV5-4|once
CASSPGLAETGELFF
TGTGCCAGCAGCCCGGGACTAGCGGAGACCGGGGAGCTGTTTTTT
>TRBJ2-6|TRBD1|TRBV19|-
CASSTPRDRVSGANVLTF
TGTGCCAGTAGTACCCCCCGGGACAGGGTTTCTGGGGCCAACGTCCTGACTTTC
>TRBJ2-1|-|TRBV11-2|-
CASSLGDRAADEQFF
TGTGCCAGCAGCTTAGGGGATAGGGCAGCCGATGAGCAGTTCTTC
>TRBJ1-1|-|TRBV19|-
CASSIHGARGYTEAFF
TGTGCCAGTAGTATACACGGTGCCAGGGGCTACACTGAAGCTTTCTTT
>TRBJ1-2|-|TRBV5-1|-
CASSRTADGYTF
TGCGCCAGCTCGAGGACAGCTGATGGCTACACCTTC
>TRBJ1-1|-|TRBV19|-
CASTPGSHTEAFF
TGTGCCAGTACCCCCGGCAGCCACACTGAAGCTTTCTTT
>TRBJ2-1|-|TRBV10-2|-
CASSRIPQEEQFF
TGCGCCAGCAGCCGCATACCCCAGGAAGAGCAGTTCTTC
>TRBJ1-1|-|TRBV6-1|-
CASRNTMGTEAFF
TGTGCCAGCAGGAATACGATGGGGACTGAAGCTTTCTTT
>TRBJ2-1|-|TRBV7-3|-
CASSKTGNEQFF
TGTGCCAGCAGCAAAACGGGCAATGAGCAGTTCTTC
>TRBJ2-3|-|TRBV27|-
CASGEPLRTDTQYF
TGTGCCAGCGGCGAACCCTTAAGAACAGATACGCAGTATTTT
>TRBJ2-7|-|TRBV7-3|-
CASSLSGGISYEQYF
TGTGCCAGCAGCTTAAGCGGCGGAATCTCCTACGAGCAGTACTTC
>TRBJ1-1|-|TRBV6-1|-
CASSEWTANTEAFF
TGTGCCAGCAGTGAGTGGACAGCGAACACTGAAGCTTTCTTT
>TRBJ2-7|-|TRBV27|-
CASKGGALYEQYF
TGTGCCAGCAAGGGGGGTGCGCTGTACGAGCAGTACTTC
>TRBJ1-1|-|TRBV19|-
CASKSGGRGNTEAFF
TGTGCCAGTAAGTCCGGAGGCAGGGGTAACACTGAAGCTTTCTTT
>TRBJ2-3|-|TRBV7-3|once
CASSLGWTSTDTQYF
TGTGCCAGCAGCTTAGGGTGGACTAGCACAGATACGCAGTATTTT
>TRBJ2-3|TRBD2|TRBV28|-
CASSVPFRPVAGSYRGTQYF
TGTGCCAGCAGCGTTCCCTTCAGGCCCGTAGCGGGATCTTACCGGGGAACGCAGTATTTT
>TRBJ1-2|-|TRBV6-1|few
CASSNGARYTF
TGTGCCAGCAGTAACGGTGCCCGCTACACCTTC
>TRBJ2-7|TRBD1|TRBV7-8|-
CASSSGTDSYEQYF
TGTGCCAGCAGCTCAGGGACAGATTCCTACGAGCAGTACTTC
>TRBJ1-1|-|TRBV27|-
CASSSLLANTEAFF
TGTGCCAGCAGTTCCCTGCTGGCGAACACTGAAGCTTTCTTT
>TRBJ1-1|-|TRBV11-3|-
CASSSWLGVEAFF
TGTGCCAGCAGCTCTTGGTTAGGGGTCGAGGCTTTCTTT
>TRBJ1-4|TRBD1|TRBV2|-
CASSPGTGLPNEKLFF
TGTGCCAGCAGCCCCGGGACAGGGCTACCTAATGAAAAACTGTTTTTT
>TRBJ2-7|-|TRBV7-2|-
CASSLVSPGSYEQYF
TGTGCCAGCAGCTTAGTGTCTCCGGGTTCCTACGAGCAGTACTTC
>TRBJ2-1|-|TRBV9|-
CASSVVSGNEQFF
TGTGCCAGCAGCGTAGTGTCCGGGAATGAGCAGTTCTTC
>TRBJ1-2|-|TRBV21-1|-
CASSKGSQETGFIYGYTF
TGTGCCAGCAGCAAAGGGTCACAAGAGACAGGCTTTATCTATGGCTACACCTTC